The TCR beta chain described here comes from a study of blood T cells in healthy people across ages. A sample-barcoded 5' primer and a J-beta primer mix were used in a second PCR of roughly 7 to 11 cycles. TCRdb re-called the 5' RACE reads through MiXCR, storing one row per CDR3 protein. The sample includes fewer than 600,000 distinct CDR3 sequences, 25% to 35% seen only once; the top ten take approximately 4%. The table lists this clonotype with a few counts. Germline CDR1 and CDR2: SNHLY and FYNNEI. The CDR3 is made up of 15 amino acids. V was pared by 10 bases and J by 5 bases, with 23 bases between. These data were likewise used in another study, on T cells of mothers and their children.

Sequenced input: blood. This clonotype was obtained from a boy aged 2 to 10 in good health. The chain carries TRBV2 and TRBJ2-5, with D perhaps TRBD1 (6 bases). The CDR3 protein is CATLLSTGLGETQYF. CDR3 DNA sequence: TGTGCCACCCTTCTATCGACAGGTCTCGGGGAGACCCAGTACTTC.